The 6 T cell receptor beta chains below were found in one sample sequenced in a study of Graves' ophthalmopathy and Graves' hyperthyroidism. Amplified TCR beta CDR3 regions were obtained using RNA transcripts as template. The authors performed first-round RT-PCR with HTBI primers and then a second-round multiplex PCR. Using its own MiXCR run on the multiplex PCR reads, TCRdb lists one record per CDR3 protein. The profile shows almost 750,000 distinct CDR3 sequences, around 40% of them singletons. What was sequenced was peripheral blood. These receptors were collected from an adult man with Graves' ophthalmopathy.

In this sample, this clonotype turned up many times. This chain joins TRBV2 and TRBJ2-5; 7 bases are a match to TRBD1. Germline loops: CDR1 SNHLY, CDR2 FYNNEI. Trimming at V came to 6 bases and at J to 5 bases, leaving 0 bases not matched to a gene. This CDR3 has 11 residues. CDR3 sequence (DNA): TGTGCCAGCAGACAGGGGGAGACCCAGTACTTC. Its protein product is CASRQGETQYF.

This clonotype was found once. The chain joins TRBV6-5 to TRBJ1-5, with 7 positions matching TRBD1. The V segment lost 1 base and the J segment 4 bases; nucleotides outside the gene matches: 10. CDR1 and CDR2 (germline): MNHEY, SVGAGI. This CDR3 region has 17 residues. The CDR3 spells CASSYLAGDRTNQPQHF. CDR3 in DNA: TGTGCCAGCAGTTACTTGGCGGGGGACAGAACTAATCAGCCCCAGCATTTT.

Many counts were recorded for this clonotype. This rearrangement joins TRBV10-1 to TRBJ2-5; no clear D gene. The CDR3 is 13 amino acids. Trimming took off 0 bases at V and 3 bases at J, with 5 bases between the two ends. Germline CDR1 WNHNN, CDR2 SYGVQD (reference sequence). CDR3 nucleotides: TGCGCCAGCAGTGAGTCGCCTGAAGAGACCCAGTACTTC. It encodes CASSESPEETQYF.

For this clonotype: A much bigger clone sits one base away, suggesting this may be a read error. The chain recombines TRBV7-8 with TRBJ2-7; D not certain. CDR1 SGHVS and CDR2 FQNEAQ come from the germline V gene. CDR3 size: 12 residues. The CDR3: CASRRWDYEQCF. The CDR3 DNA follows: TGTGCCAGCAGGCGATGGGATTACGAGCAGTGCTTC. Together with reference TRBV7-8 and TRBJ2-7, the CDR3 gives the full variable domain: GAGVSQSPRYKVAKRGQDVALRCDPISGHVSLFWYQQALGQGPEFLTYFQNEAQLDKSGLPSDRFFAERPEGSVSTLKIQRTQQEDSAVYLCASRRWDYEQCFGPGTRLTVT.

This clonotype was seen at least ten times. V and J are TRBV15 and TRBJ1-2, with D possibly matching TRBD1 (6 bases). Germline assignment: CDR1 LNHNV and CDR2 YYDKDF (reference sequence). This CDR3 has 15 amino acids. The V gene lost 2 bases and the J gene lost 5 bases, with 15 bases spanning the gap. CDR3 nucleotides: TGTGCCACCAGCAGAAACAGGGATCTTTGGTATGGCTACACCTTC. It translates to CATSRNRDLWYGYTF.

At least ten counts were recorded for this clonotype. The chain is built from TRBV7-9 and TRBJ1-6, with D perhaps TRBD1 (6 bases). Germline V gene sequence: CDR1 SEHNR, CDR2 FQNEAQ (reference sequence). The germline V and J ends were trimmed by 5 bases and 8 bases, with 16 bases remaining between them. CDR3 length equals 15 residues. CDR3 DNA: TGTGCCAGCAGCCATGGGACATTCTCCTATTCACCCCTCCACTTT. This gives the protein CASSHGTFSYSPLHF.